The 6 T cell receptor beta chains below all came from one sample that was sequenced in a study of blood T cell repertoires in COVID-19. Sequencing used immunoSEQ multiplex PCR; TCRdb keeps in-frame clones, though not all of them. The sample includes around 67,000 clones, about 80% of them seen just once. The source material was peripheral blood. These receptors originate from a man older than 75 with active COVID-19.

The V and J genes are TRBV7-9 and TRBJ2-6; no reliable D call. The CDR3 runs 14 residues. Trimming removed 2 bases at V and 4 bases at J, with 6 bases between. The germline V gene encodes CDR1 SEHNR and CDR2 FQNEAQ (reference sequence). CDR3 sequence (DNA): TGTGCCAGCAGCTTACCATCAGGGGCCAACGTCCTGACTTTC. Protein product: CASSLPSGANVLTF. Supplemented by reference TRBV7-9 and TRBJ2-6, the full variable domain reads DTGVSQNPRHKITKRGQNVTFRCDPISEHNRLYWYRQTLGQGPEFLTYFQNEAQLEKSRLLSDRFSAERPKGSFSTLEIQRTEQGDSAMYLCASSLPSGANVLTFGAGSRLTVL.

For the CDR3, the DNA is TGTGCCAGCAGTCGGGACAGAACCTACGAGCAGTACTTC. Translated, it gives CASSRDRTYEQYF. This chain uses TRBV7-8 with TRBJ2-7, with 7 bases lining up with TRBD1. From germline, CDR1 is SGHVS and CDR2 FQNEAQ. V was pared by 6 bases and J by 2 bases, with 4 bases of the junction left unmatched. The CDR3 length is 13 residues.

The V call is TRBV7-6, the J call TRBJ2-2; 7 bases align to TRBD1. After removal of 4 bases from V and 0 bases from J, the junction contained 11 bases not matched to a gene. Looked up from germline, CDR1 is SGHVS and CDR2 is FNYEAQ. The CDR3 sequence is 18 residues long. The CDR3 coding sequence is TGTGCCAGCAGCTCTTGGACAGGCGGAATCGCGAACACCGGGGAGCTGTTTTTT. Its translation is CASSSWTGGIANTGELFF.

The rearrangement links TRBV18 to TRBJ2-2; 7 positions agree with TRBD2. The V gene's germline CDR1 is KGHSH and CDR2 LQKENI. The trim removed 3 bases at V and 1 base at J, leaving 8 bases unmatched. The CDR3 extends over 17 amino acids. CDR3 nucleotide sequence: TGTGCCAGCTCACCTCCTGGGGGGGTCCGGAACACCGGGGAGCTGTTTTTT. Amino acid sequence: CASSPPGGVRNTGELFF.

This sequence joins TRBV27 and TRBJ2-2; D remains ambiguous. The CDR3 totals 14 residues. V gave up 6 bases and J gave up 0 bases, with 8 bases separating them. Germline V gives CDR1 MNHEY, CDR2 SMNVEV (reference sequence). Here the CDR3 reads CASSFRSNTGELFF. In DNA, the CDR3 is TGTGCCAGCAGCTTTAGATCGAACACCGGGGAGCTGTTTTTT.

The chain has TRBV7-8 and TRBJ2-7; 7 bases are shared with TRBD1. The CDR3 loop spans 15 amino acids. Germline assignment: CDR1 SGHVS and CDR2 FQNEAQ. The ends lost 0 bases at V and 7 bases at J; junction bases unmatched: 9. The CDR3 spells CASSLASGQISEQYF. In nucleotides, the CDR3 is TGTGCCAGCAGCTTAGCTTCGGGACAGATATCAGAGCAGTACTTC.